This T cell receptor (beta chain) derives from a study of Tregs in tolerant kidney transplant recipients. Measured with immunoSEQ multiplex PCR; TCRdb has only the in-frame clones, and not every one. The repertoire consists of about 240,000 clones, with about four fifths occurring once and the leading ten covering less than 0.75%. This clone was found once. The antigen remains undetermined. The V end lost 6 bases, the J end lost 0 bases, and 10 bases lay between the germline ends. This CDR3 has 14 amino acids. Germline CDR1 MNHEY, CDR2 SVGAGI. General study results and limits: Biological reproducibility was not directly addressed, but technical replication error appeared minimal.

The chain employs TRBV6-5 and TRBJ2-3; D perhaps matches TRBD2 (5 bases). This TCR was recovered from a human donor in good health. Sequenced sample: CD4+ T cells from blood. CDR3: CASRRAVSTDTQYF. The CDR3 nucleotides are TGTGCCAGCAGGAGAGCGGTTAGCACAGATACGCAGTATTTT.